This TCR beta chain was found in a study of blood T cell repertoires in COVID-19. Study background: T cells, B-cell-depleted T cells, or PBMCs provided the cDNA or gDNA that served as material.

With 6 bases removed from V and 5 bases from J, the gap between germline ends came to 13 bases. The CDR3 has 13 residues. CDR1 and CDR2 (germline): LNHDA, SQIVND (reference sequence). Clones were read by immunoSEQ multiplex PCR, and TCRdb kept only the in-frame ones, dropping some. Among roughly 55,000 clones listed, approximately 87% were seen once. The sequence was collected from a man in his sixties with active or convalescent COVID-19. This chain links TRBV19 with TRBJ2-5, with unresolved D. The sequencing input was peripheral blood. CDR3 region: CASRKPPGETQYF. The CDR3 DNA follows: TGTGCCAGTAGAAAACCTCCCGGGGAGACCCAGTACTTC.